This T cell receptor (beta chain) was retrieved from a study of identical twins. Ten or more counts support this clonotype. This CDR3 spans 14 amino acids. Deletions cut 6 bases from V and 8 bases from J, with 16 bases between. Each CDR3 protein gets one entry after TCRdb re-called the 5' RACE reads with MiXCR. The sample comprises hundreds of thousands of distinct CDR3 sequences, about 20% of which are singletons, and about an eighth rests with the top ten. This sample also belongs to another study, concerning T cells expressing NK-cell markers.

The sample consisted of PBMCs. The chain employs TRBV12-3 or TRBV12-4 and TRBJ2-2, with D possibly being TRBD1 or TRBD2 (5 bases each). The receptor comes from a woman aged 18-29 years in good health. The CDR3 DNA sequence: TGTGCCAGCAGCTGGGACCTAAACGTTGGGGAGCTGTTTTTT. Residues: CASSWDLNVGELFF.